This TCR beta chain came from a study of blood T cells in healthy people across ages (dated by TCRdb to about 2015). Study-wide context: Template switching captured roughly one uniquely barcoded TCR beta cDNA molecule per two T cells in model experiments. Age-related changes in TCR beta repertoire diversity were measured in the study by deep sequencing normalized with unique cDNA molecular identifiers. The donors were divided into four age groups: young (average around 17 years), middle-aged (about 40), aged (approximately 64) and long-lived (about 80). To avoid experimental bias, donors of different ages were distributed randomly across sequencing lanes. Two additional independent replicas of 1 million unique cDNA reads from the same blood draw were analyzed for two donors (one aged 18 to 30 and one aged 80 or older). Beyond this particular receptor, the publication reports: Observed TCR beta diversity per million T cells fell roughly linearly with age, and a significant reduction was already apparent by age approximately 40. Compared with the aged group, more naive CD4+ T cells, fewer expanded clones and increased TCR diversity were shown by the long-lived group, suggesting age selection. Bulk unsorted PBMC profiling prevented conclusive comparison of naive and antigen-experienced compartments. The CMV infection status of donors was not known, potentially confounding age-related changes in expanded clonotypes. Total diversity estimates from one million sequenced T cells were considered lower bounds and underestimates. The percentage of naive T cells measured by flow cytometry correlated strongly with observed TCR beta diversity.

Receptors were amplified or captured by 5' RACE. Sequencing used an Illumina HiSeq 2500. The second PCR ran for about 7 to 11 cycles and used a J-beta primer mix along with a sample-barcoded 5' primer. Each TCR beta cDNA molecule received a unique molecular identifier from a template-switch 5' adaptor carrying 12 random nucleotides. Each sample yielded at least 2.5 million CDR3-containing paired-end reads. All of the RNA was converted into first-strand cDNA using the Mint cDNA synthesis kit, with a TRBC-specific oligonucleotide serving as the primer. Following uracil-DNA glycosylase treatment, a first 18-cycle PCR with universal primers M1SS and BC2_uni_R was performed on all cDNA. The source study handled its data this way. Normalization of each sample was performed by random selection of 1 million high-quality reads, each carrying a distinct molecular identifier. Reads sharing molecular identifiers were discarded rather than binned into consensus sequences. CDR3 identification, clonotype clustering and error correction used MiTCR with a Q25 quality threshold and the strictest error-elimination algorithm. Lower-bound total TCR beta diversity was estimated with a nonparametric unseen species model using Euler transformation. TCRdb's own reprocessing of the public reads used fastp at Q25 and MiXCR and kept productive beta chains. Records with the same CDR3 protein are collapsed into one entry carrying the most frequent genes and DNA. The V and J calls, along with clone size, are taken from TCRdb and not from the paper's own processing. Counted in this sample were about 1.6 million distinct CDR3 sequences; about 35% of them appeared once. The top ten hold over 9% of the sample.

This clonotype was seen a few times. Its antigen remains unidentified. Nothing much larger sits one base from this clone, and base qualities are not available. V and J lose 5 bases and 9 bases, and a span of 11 bases separates them. CDR1 and CDR2 are read off the germline V gene (reference sequence) as SEHNR and FQNEAQ. The cysteine opens and the phenylalanine closes a CDR3 of 11 amino acids. Of the read, only the CDR3 DNA is kept; its 33 bases are in frame from base 1. The 39 donors, aged about 6 to 100 years, were systemically healthy Caucasian individuals from Russia. Each donor gave 8 to 10 milliliters of peripheral blood, drawn into EDTA-treated Vacutainer tubes. Ficoll-Paque density-gradient centrifugation was used to isolate PBMCs, with at least 6.5 million per sample. Total RNA was extracted from PBMCs with Trizol reagent, with at least 6 micrograms obtained per sample. Naive CD45RAhigh/CD27high T cell percentages were measured by flow cytometry on a PBMC aliquot from every donor.

Recombination joined TRBV7-9 with TRBJ2-7; the D call is possibly TRBD1 or TRBD2, each sharing 5 bases. The TCR comes from a woman younger than 45 in good health. The sequencing input was blood. DNA sequence: TGTGCCAGCAGCCTGGACACTAGGCAGTACTTC. This yields the protein CASSLDTRQYF.